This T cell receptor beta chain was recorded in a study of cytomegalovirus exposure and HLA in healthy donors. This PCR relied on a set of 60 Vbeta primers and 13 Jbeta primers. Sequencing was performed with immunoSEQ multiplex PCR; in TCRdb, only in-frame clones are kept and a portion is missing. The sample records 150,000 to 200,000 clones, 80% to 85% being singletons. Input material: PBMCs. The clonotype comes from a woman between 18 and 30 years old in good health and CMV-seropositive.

CDR3 loop: CASSFSGGMDTQYF. The CDR3 region has the DNA TGTGCCAGCAGTTTTTCTGGGGGCATGGATACGCAGTATTTT. V gene TRBV7-3 combines with J gene TRBJ2-3, with a weak D call TRBD1 (6 bases). Trimming took off 6 bases at V and 6 bases at J, with 16 bases between the two ends. Per the germline V gene, CDR1 is SGHTA and CDR2 is FQGTGA. CDR3 size: 14 residues.